This entry lists 20 T cell receptor beta chains sequenced from one sample in a study of cytomegalovirus exposure and HLA in healthy donors. With 60 Vbeta and 13 Jbeta primers, the PCR was carried out. Some clones are missing from TCRdb's copy, which holds only in-frame ones; the method was immunoSEQ multiplex PCR. The sample consists of about 230,000 clones, about 85% of them appearing once. Sample: PBMCs. These receptors all come from a girl aged 2 to 9 in good health and CMV-seronegative.

The rearrangement uses TRBV19 and TRBJ2-5; 7 positions match TRBD1. The germline CDR1 and CDR2 sequences are LNHDA and SQIVND (reference sequence). The CDR3 length is 18 residues. V gave up 3 bases and J gave up 3 bases; unmatched junction bases: 16. The CDR3 nucleotides are TGTGCCAGTAGTATGGCCAAGGGGGCAGCTGGACCAAAAGAGACCCAGTACTTC. It translates to CASSMAKGAAGPKETQYF. Looking up the rest from reference TRBV19 and TRBJ2-5 gives the full variable domain: DGGITQSPKYLFRKEGQNVTLSCEQNLNHDAMYWYRQDPGQGLRLIYYSQIVNDFQKGDIAEGYSVSREKKESFPLTVTSAQKNPTAFYLCASSMAKGAAGPKETQYFGPGTRLLVL.

The V call is TRBV28, the J call TRBJ2-5, with a tentative D call TRBD1 (6 bases). The ends were cut back, 5 bases at V and 6 bases at J, with 19 bases in the middle. The CDR3 loop spans 15 amino acids. CDR1 and CDR2 (germline): MDHEN, SYDVKM. This chain's CDR3 is CASSHRLGGRKTQYF. The CDR3 nucleotides are TGTGCCAGCAGTCACCGATTAGGGGGTCGAAAGACCCAGTACTTC.

The chain is built from TRBV29-1 and TRBJ2-1; 15 positions match TRBD2. Germline trimming cut 4 bases from V and 6 bases from J; bases unmatched to any gene: 4. The CDR3 extends over 15 amino acids. Germline V lookup: CDR1 SQVTM, CDR2 ANQGSEA. CDR3 amino acids: CSVGRTSGRANEQFF. The CDR3 region has the DNA TGCAGCGTTGGACGGACTAGCGGGAGGGCCAATGAGCAGTTCTTC.

The chain employs TRBV7-2 and TRBJ2-1; 8 nucleotides align to TRBD2. The V and J ends lost 2 bases and 4 bases, in that order; junction bases with no gene match: 7. There are 16 residues in the CDR3. Germline V lookup: CDR1 SGHTA, CDR2 FQGNSA. DNA for the CDR3: TGTGCCAGCAGCTTACGGGGGGGAGCTATGTACAATGAGCAGTTCTTC. It encodes CASSLRGGAMYNEQFF.

This clone was recorded only once. The chain joins TRBV5-6 to TRBJ1-5; tentative D call: TRBD1 (5 bases). CDR3 length equals 15 residues. Trimming removed 3 bases at V and 2 bases at J, with 12 bases between. The germline CDR1 and CDR2 sequences are SGHDT and YYEEEE. The CDR3 nucleotides are TGTGCCAGCAGCTCGGGACTCACGCGCAATCAGCCCCAGCATTTT. Translated, it gives CASSSGLTRNQPQHF.

This chain joins TRBV7-2 and TRBJ1-4; the D is unclear. V dropped 1 base and J dropped 5 bases, with 14 bases sitting between them. CDR1 is SGHTA, CDR2 FQGNSA, per germline. The CDR3 is 16 residues long. This CDR3 reads CASSLEQLQINEKLFF. The DNA for the CDR3 is TGTGCCAGCAGCTTAGAACAGTTACAGATCAATGAAAAACTGTTTTTT.

This sequence joins TRBV29-1 and TRBJ2-5; 7 positions agree with TRBD1. In germline, CDR1 is SQVTM, CDR2 ANQGSEA. This CDR3 spans 12 amino acids. J lost 1 base, V lost 5 bases, and 1 base had no gene match. CDR3 in amino acids: CSVWDSQETQYF. DNA of the CDR3: TGCAGCGTTTGGGACAGCCAAGAGACCCAGTACTTC. Looking up the rest from reference TRBV29-1 and TRBJ2-5 gives the full variable domain: SAVISQKPSRDICQRGTSLTIQCQVDSQVTMMFWYRQQPGQSLTLIATANQGSEATYESGFVIDKFPISRPNLTFSTLTVSNMSPEDSSIYLCSVWDSQETQYFGPGTRLLVL.

The chain couples TRBV6-5 to TRBJ2-7, with D possibly TRBD1 on 6 matching bases. The CDR3 is 15 residues long. The germline V gene encodes CDR1 MNHEY and CDR2 SVGAGI. V dropped 5 bases and J dropped 0 bases, with 14 bases sitting between them. The CDR3 sequence: CASSISGQTSYEQYF. In DNA form, the CDR3 reads TGTGCCAGCAGTATTTCGGGACAAACCTCCTACGAGCAGTACTTC.

The chain carries TRBV30 and TRBJ2-7; 11 positions agree with TRBD2. Looked up from germline, CDR1 is GTSNPN and CDR2 is SVGIG (reference sequence). Trimming took 3 bases from V and 5 from J; bases not matched to a gene: 3. The CDR3 is 13 residues long. The CDR3 is CAWRLAGAHEQYF. CDR3 nucleotide sequence: TGTGCCTGGAGACTAGCGGGAGCCCACGAGCAGTACTTC.

This clone has just a few counts. This chain connects TRBV7-8 to TRBJ1-4; no firm D call. V gave up 1 base and J gave up 10 bases, with 4 bases separating them. Germline CDR1 and CDR2: SGHVS and FQNEAQ. This CDR3 is 11 amino acids long. In DNA form, the CDR3 reads TGTGCCAGCAGCTTAGACAGAAAACTGTTTTTT. Protein product: CASSLDRKLFF.

The chain carries TRBV30 and TRBJ2-7; the match to TRBD1 covers 8 bases. There are 15 residues in the CDR3. Germline V gene lookup returns CDR1 GTSNPN and CDR2 SVGIG (reference sequence). V shed 3 bases and J 4 bases; nucleotides not matched to a gene: 11. CDR3 in amino acids: CAWRIWTGMRYEQYF. CDR3 nucleotide sequence: TGTGCCTGGAGAATTTGGACAGGGATGAGATACGAGCAGTACTTC.

In nucleotides, the CDR3 is TGCGCCAGCAGCACCGGACAGGGGAGTGAAGCTTTCTTT. Its protein is CASSTGQGSEAFF. The gene calls are TRBV5-1 and TRBJ1-1; TRBD1 matches at 9 bases. The CDR3 length is 13 residues. Trimming took 4 bases from V and 7 from J; bases not matched to a gene: 5. Germline V gene sequence: CDR1 SGHRS, CDR2 YFSETQ.

This clone has more than one count but fewer than ten. CDR3 sequence: CASSTNQETQYF. CDR3 nucleotides: TGCGCCAGCAGTACTAACCAAGAGACCCAGTACTTC. The chain has TRBV10-2 and TRBJ2-5, with no clear D. V gave up 5 bases and J gave up 0 bases, with 4 bases separating them. Germline lookup yields CDR1 WSHSY and CDR2 SAAADI. The CDR3 spans 12 residues.

The rearrangement joins TRBV25-1 to TRBJ1-2; D perhaps matches TRBD1 (5 bases). This CDR3 region has 14 residues. CDR1 and CDR2 (germline): MGHDK, SYGVNS. V was cut by 3 bases and J by 2 bases, with 10 bases left in between. CDR3 in amino acids: CASSDPSGNYGYTF. CDR3 DNA: TGTGCCAGCAGTGACCCCTCAGGGAACTATGGCTACACCTTC.

V is TRBV12-5 and J is TRBJ1-2; D remains unclear. The V gene lost 6 bases and the J gene lost 8 bases, with 16 bases spanning the gap. The V gene's germline CDR1 is LGHNT and CDR2 FRNRAP. This CDR3 spans 13 amino acids. DNA for the CDR3: TGTGCTAGTGGCTCTCCTGGTGCGGGAGGCTACACCTTC. Translating it yields CASGSPGAGGYTF.

This clone was seen a single time. The chain links TRBV2 to TRBJ2-5, with D hard to call. CDR1 and CDR2 (germline): SNHLY, FYNNEI. The CDR3 loop spans 11 amino acids. V lost 7 bases and J 3 bases, leaving 6 bases between the germline ends. Here the CDR3 reads CASILEETQYF. Here the CDR3 DNA reads TGTGCCAGCATCCTAGAAGAGACCCAGTACTTC.

The chain recombines TRBV6-5 with TRBJ2-3; 8 bases fit TRBD1. Losses at the gene ends were 5 bases for V and 0 bases for J; bases not matched to a gene: 4. The CDR3 sequence is 15 residues long. Germline CDR1 is MNHEY and CDR2 is SVGAGI. The CDR3 is CASSRRDRSTDTQYF. In nucleotides, the CDR3 is TGTGCCAGCAGTCGCCGGGACAGGAGCACAGATACGCAGTATTTT.

The chain joins TRBV6-5 to TRBJ2-1; 8 bases line up with TRBD1. The J segment lost 7 bases and the V segment lost 5 bases, leaving 10 bases of the junction unmatched. The germline V gene encodes CDR1 MNHEY and CDR2 SVGAGI. The CDR3 length is 15 residues. The CDR3 region has the DNA TGTGCCAGCAGTCGAACAGGGGGAATACGGAATGAGCAGTTCTTC. As protein: CASSRTGGIRNEQFF.

A single count supports this clone. The chain has TRBV5-1 and TRBJ2-1; TRBD2 matches at 7 bases. This CDR3 is 14 amino acids long. The J segment lost 5 bases and the V segment lost 5 bases, leaving 7 bases of the junction unmatched. Looked up from germline, CDR1 is SGHRS and CDR2 is YFSETQ. CDR3: CASSFGGSNNEQFF. CDR3 DNA: TGCGCCAGCAGTTTCGGGGGGTCCAACAATGAGCAGTTCTTC.

The rearrangement links TRBV2 to TRBJ2-1; 8 bases are shared with TRBD1. Germline CDR1 reads SNHLY; CDR2 reads FYNNEI. V lost 6 bases and J lost 6; bases outside the gene matches: 4. The CDR3 totals 13 residues. The chain's CDR3 is CASRRQGFNEQFF. The DNA for the CDR3 is TGTGCCAGCAGGCGACAGGGGTTCAATGAGCAGTTCTTC.